This T cell receptor (beta chain) was retrieved from a study of T-cell reconstitution after alpha-beta-depleted transplantation in children. Points from the study as a whole: Hyperexpanded clones declined; after one year, newly produced T cells mostly supplied diversity. Expanded graft clones, several hundred of them, were reportedly the source of alpha-beta T cells about two months after transplant. There were some patients whose high TCRbeta diversity at day 60 came from surviving recipient T cells and thymic progenitors.

During its preparation, the TCRbeta library received unique molecular identifiers. TCRdb itself ran the PCR reads through MiXCR, one entry per CDR3 protein. The data hold approximately 300,000 distinct CDR3 sequences, with 10% observed a single time. Germline-derived CDR1 and CDR2 are SGHTA and FQGNSA. The CDR3 has 14 amino acids. V shed 5 bases and J 12 bases; nucleotides not matched to a gene: 9. The table lists this clonotype with many counts. Its antigen remains unknown. Sequenced here: PBMCs, sampled before TCRalphabeta/CD19-depleted stem cell transplant. This chain links TRBV7-2 with TRBJ2-1; TRBD2 matches 11 bases. The receptor was isolated from a boy under two years old with acute myeloid leukemia, due to receive a stem cell transplant. CDR3 in DNA: TGTGCCAGCAGCGGGGGACTAGCGGAGCCTGGGCAGTTCTTC. Translation: CASSGGLAEPGQFF.